The clone carrying this T cell receptor (beta chain) was observed once. Its antigen is not identified. The entry originates in a study of shared clonotypes between healthy human individuals. Study-wide background: Aged between 18 and 49, the donors were two women and a few men. General study results and limits: Clonotype sharing across donors was expected to vary with sequencing depth. Only blood samples were collected, and tissue repertoires likely differ.

In the authors' methods: Without quality scores, immunoSEQ junctional reads could not be filtered like full-length reads. Libraries were prepared by immunoSEQ multiplex PCR; TCRdb keeps only in-frame clonotypes and omits some of them. D and trimming come from the DNA, and the V and J calls and clone size come from that table. The data hold roughly 2.2 million clones, with 85% to 95% observed a single time. The sequence was collected from a young man in good health. Some clones in this sample may be carry-over from other donors' samples. Sequencing was carried out using naive CD4+ T cells from PBMCs. This sample's subset: CD45RA+ positively selected.

DNA of the CDR3: TGTGCCAGCAGCCTGGCCGGTACCTATCAGCCCCAGCATTTT. Amino acid sequence: CASSLAGTYQPQHF. The rearrangement links TRBV14 to TRBJ1-5; D is unclear. The germline CDR1 and CDR2 sequences are SGHDN and FVKESK. V lost 4 bases and J 5 bases, leaving 12 bases between the germline ends. This CDR3 comprises 14 residues.